The 25 T cell receptor beta chains reported below all come from one sample, sequenced in a study of CD4 and CD8 cells across lung adenocarcinoma regions (dated by TCRdb to 2017 to 2018). The receptor library was made with PCR. Instrument used: HiSeq X Ten. TCRdb trimmed public reads at Q25 via fastp, called clones via MiXCR and kept in-frame beta chains. Rows with a matching CDR3 protein are joined into one entry that keeps the most common DNA and genes. This sample has about 19,000 distinct CDR3 sequences in its table, and about 50% of those were observed once. Together, the top ten hold less than 40% of the sample. Material for sequencing was CD8+ T cells from the margin of a lung tumor. What this sample's cell subset or site label stands for: tumor margin region. These receptors came from a male donor with lung adenocarcinoma. The CD4 and CD8 labels of this study may be unreliable.

The chain carries TRBV4-1 and TRBJ2-1; 9 bases map to TRBD1. The V segment lost 4 bases and the J segment 9 bases; nucleotides outside the gene matches: 7. Germline V gives CDR1 MGHRA, CDR2 YSYEKL. This CDR3 spans 14 amino acids. CDR3 protein: CASSLGQGYGEQFF. CDR3 bases: TGCGCCAGCAGCCTGGGACAGGGCTACGGTGAGCAGTTCTTC.

J is TRBJ2-6 and V is TRBV10-3; TRBD2 matches at 10 bases. Germline trimming cut 10 bases from V and 4 bases from J; bases unmatched to any gene: 7. The CDR3 contains 15 residues. The V gene's germline CDR1 is ENHRY and CDR2 SYGVKD. The CDR3 bases are TGTGCCACTCTAGCGGGAGAGTCCGGGGCCAACGTCCTGACTTTC. This codes for CATLAGESGANVLTF.

J is TRBJ2-5 and V is TRBV27; tentatively, D is TRBD2 (6 bases). CDR3 length: 15 amino acids. Trimming removed 6 bases at V and 1 base at J, with 15 bases between. CDR1 and CDR2 (germline): MNHEY, SMNVEV (reference sequence). The CDR3, as DNA: TGTGCCAGCAGCCCAGCGGGTGCGGCCCAAGAGACCCAGTACTTC. Encoded protein: CASSPAGAAQETQYF.

As regards this clonotype: Likely a read error: the CDR3 ends without its conserved phenylalanine or tryptophan. Because the CDR3's place on the DNA is in doubt, the DNA is left out and the CDR3 is given as listed by TCRdb. CDR3 protein: CAGTGGRDQETQYL. This chain connects TRBV10-3 to TRBJ2-4; the table calls TRBD1, which could not be checked here. The CDR3 sequence runs 14 residues, both termini included. Germline V gene sequence: CDR1 ENHRY, CDR2 SYGVKD.

The chain uses TRBV11-2 and TRBJ1-5, with D uncertain. CDR3 length equals 13 residues. With 1 base removed from V and 9 bases from J, the gap between germline ends came to 10 bases. Germline CDR1 is SGHAT and CDR2 is FQNNGV. In nucleotides, the CDR3 is TGTGCCAGCAGCTTAGTGGGTGGCCGGCCCCAGCATTTT. Its translation is CASSLVGGRPQHF.

This clonotype was seen a handful of times. The CDR3 reads CASSYSEAAGELFF. As DNA, the CDR3 is TGTGCCAGCAGTTACTCTGAGGCGGCCGGGGAGCTGTTTTTT. V is TRBV6-5 and J is TRBJ2-2; D remains ambiguous. V was pared by 0 bases and J by 6 bases, with 8 bases between. Germline loops: CDR1 MNHEY, CDR2 SVGAGI. The CDR3 runs 14 residues.

The chain couples TRBV12-3 or TRBV12-4 to TRBJ1-4; D remains unclear. This CDR3 spans 16 amino acids. Deletions cut 1 base from V and 0 bases from J, with 9 bases between. CDR3 sequence reads: CASSLGRIPTNEKLFF. The DNA of the CDR3 is TGTGCCAGCAGTTTAGGACGGATACCAACTAATGAAAAACTGTTTTTT.

The V call is TRBV10-1, the J call TRBJ2-3; 11 nucleotides line up with TRBD2. The V segment lost 2 bases and the J segment 5 bases; nucleotides outside the gene matches: 6. The CDR3 is 16 amino acids. The germline gives CDR1 WNHNN, CDR2 SYGVQD (reference sequence). CDR3 bases: TGCGCCAGCAGTGAGAATAGCGGGGGGGATCAAGATACGCAGTATTTT. It is translated as CASSENSGGDQDTQYF.

The rearrangement links TRBV7-2 to TRBJ2-1, with 7 bases matching TRBD2. The germline gives CDR1 SGHTA, CDR2 FQGNSA. Unmatched junction bases numbered 3, after V lost 1 base and J lost 6 bases. CDR3 length: 14 amino acids. The CDR3 coding sequence is TGTGCCAGCAGCTTAGGCGGGGGACCCAATGAGCAGTTCTTC. Encoded protein: CASSLGGGPNEQFF.

This chain joins TRBV7-2 and TRBJ2-1, with TRBD2 matching over 13 bases. In germline, CDR1 is SGHTA, CDR2 FQGNSA. Trimming at V came to 3 bases and at J to 7 bases, leaving 6 bases not matched to a gene. There are 16 residues in the CDR3. The CDR3 region is CASSLPGTSGANEQFF. The CDR3 DNA reads as TGTGCCAGCAGCTTGCCCGGGACTAGCGGGGCAAATGAGCAGTTCTTC.

The chain couples TRBV27 to TRBJ2-5; 9 bases line up with TRBD1. Trimming cost V 3 bases and J 2 bases; bases outside gene matches: 4. The length of the CDR3 is 15 residues. CDR1 and CDR2 from the germline V gene are MNHEY and SMNVEV (reference sequence). The CDR3 is CASSLGQGSQETQYF. The CDR3, as DNA: TGTGCCAGCAGTTTGGGACAGGGCTCACAAGAGACCCAGTACTTC.

This clonotype occurred a few times. J is TRBJ2-5 and V is TRBV6-5; D is unclear. Germline-derived CDR1 and CDR2 are MNHEY and SVGAGI. Trimming took 5 bases from V and 4 from J, leaving 14 bases between them. The CDR3 has 14 residues. The CDR3 protein is CASSLQPGGETQYF. Here the CDR3 DNA reads TGTGCCAGCAGTCTACAGCCTGGCGGAGAGACCCAGTACTTC.

This clonotype was seen a single time. A junction end diverges from the germline sequence, so it may reflect a read error. V and J are TRBV10-3 and TRBJ2-4, with 8 bases fitting TRBD2. The end of the DNA aligns better with TRBJ2-3, so the J call may be wrong. The CDR3 extends over 18 amino acids. CDR1 ENHRY and CDR2 SYGVKD come from the germline V gene. The CDR3 DNA follows: TGTGCCATTAGCGAGCCGGGCGGGGGGCGGCCAGGCACAGACACGCAGTATTTT. The encoded protein is CAISEPGGGRPGTDTQYF.

In this sample, this clonotype turned up a few times. This rearrangement joins TRBV7-6 to TRBJ2-3; D unresolved. The CDR3 has 12 amino acids. The ends were cut back, 1 base at V and 2 bases at J, with 1 base in the middle. In germline, CDR1 is SGHVS, CDR2 FNYEAQ. CDR3: CASSLDTDTQYF. The CDR3 DNA is TGTGCCAGCAGCTTAGACACAGATACGCAGTATTTT.

The J gene is TRBJ2-3, the V gene TRBV6-8; D uncertain. This CDR3 has 11 amino acids. CDR1 and CDR2 (germline): MNHGY, SAAAGT. DNA for the CDR3: TGTGCGGGCCGTGAACAAGTGACGCAGTATTTT. Translated: CAGREQVTQYF.

The chain recombines TRBV27 with TRBJ2-2; D unclear. The V end was cut by 9 bases, the J end by 0 bases, with 14 bases between. The CDR3 covers 15 residues. The V gene's germline CDR1 is MNHEY and CDR2 SMNVEV (reference sequence). The CDR3 here is CASFGRPANTGELFF. The CDR3 nucleotides are TGTGCCAGTTTTGGCCGCCCCGCGAACACCGGGGAGCTGTTTTTT.

This clonotype was recorded many times. The genes are TRBV27 and TRBJ2-5; either TRBD1 or TRBD2 may fit D (7 bases each). The DNA end favors TRBJ2-7, so the J call may be wrong. The CDR3 length is 15 residues. Germline CDR1 MNHEY, CDR2 SMNVEV (reference sequence). DNA of the CDR3: TGTGCCAGCAGTTTACGTACCAGGGGGGGCTACGAGCAGTACTTC. Amino acid sequence: CASSLRTRGGYEQYF.

This clonotype was seen more than once but under ten times. The V call is TRBV6-1, the J call TRBJ2-1; a possible D gene is TRBD2 (5 bases). Trimming took off 6 bases at V and 8 bases at J, with 23 bases between the two ends. CDR1 is MNHNS, CDR2 SASEGT, per germline. This CDR3 has 16 residues. In DNA, the CDR3 is TGTGCCAGCAGGATACCAGGAGGAATCGGTAAGGATGAGCAGTTCTTC. Translation gives CASRIPGGIGKDEQFF.

This chain connects TRBV27 to TRBJ2-1, with 11 bases lining up with TRBD2. CDR1 and CDR2 from the germline V gene are MNHEY and SMNVEV (reference sequence). The CDR3 is 16 amino acids. J lost 7 bases, V lost 2 bases, and 7 bases had no gene match. CDR3 residues: CASSLRGGTSGNEQFF. The CDR3 DNA reads as TGTGCCAGCAGTTTAAGGGGTGGGACTAGCGGTAATGAGCAGTTCTTC.

The CDR3 sequence is CASSRLGGGYGYTF. CDR3 sequence (DNA): TGTGCCAGCAGCCGCCTCGGGGGCGGCTATGGCTACACCTTC. The V gene is TRBV14, the J gene TRBJ1-2; TRBD1 is a possible D gene (6 bases). Trimming stripped 4 bases from V and 4 bases from J, with 13 bases between. CDR1 is SGHDN, CDR2 FVKESK, per germline. There are 14 residues in the CDR3.

A remark on this clonotype: Compared with germline, one end of the junction differs, possibly owing to a read error. The chain combines TRBV7-2 with TRBJ2-5; the D gene could be TRBD1 or TRBD2 (6 bases each). Germline V gene sequence: CDR1 SGHTA, CDR2 FQGNSA. The CDR3 extends over 14 amino acids. In nucleotides, the CDR3 is TGTGCGGGGCCCGGGGGCCGGGGCCAAGAGACTCAGTACTTC. Translated, it gives CAGPGGRGQETQYF.

This clonotype has a handful of counts. J is TRBJ2-1 and V is TRBV20-1; possible D gene TRBD2, 6 bases. V was pared by 1 base and J by 0 bases, with 7 bases between. Germline V CDR1 and CDR2: DFQATT, SNEGSKA (reference sequence). CDR3 size: 14 residues. CDR3 bases: TGCAGTGCTAGAGTAGCGGACTCCTACAATGAGCAGTTCTTC. As protein: CSARVADSYNEQFF.

In its sample, this clonotype was seen a few times. The chain joins TRBV20-1 to TRBJ2-7; a possible D gene is TRBD1 (6 bases). The germline gives CDR1 DFQATT, CDR2 SNEGSKA (reference sequence). This CDR3 comprises 15 residues. V lost 3 bases, J lost 2 bases, and 17 bases lay in between. The CDR3 sequence: CSASPSTGNTYEQYF. The CDR3 bases are TGCAGTGCTAGCCCAAGCACAGGGAACACCTACGAGCAGTACTTC.

This rearrangement joins TRBV9 to TRBJ2-1, with D uncertain. There are 13 residues in the CDR3. Germline assignment: CDR1 SGDLS and CDR2 YYNGEE. V was shortened by 0 bases and J by 4 bases, with 5 bases between the two germline ends. This CDR3 is CASSVEQYNEQFF. The CDR3 coding sequence is TGTGCCAGCAGCGTAGAACAGTACAATGAGCAGTTCTTC.

To note about this clonotype: The germline gene is not matched at one end of the junction; a read error may be the cause. The chain employs TRBV6-1 and TRBJ2-5; D might be TRBD1 (6 bases). The CDR3 is 16 residues long. Germline lookup yields CDR1 MNHNS and CDR2 SASEGT. The CDR3 DNA sequence: TGTGCCAGCGCGGAAGCCGGGGCAGGGGATGGGGAGACCCAGTATTTC. This codes for CASAEAGAGDGETQYF.